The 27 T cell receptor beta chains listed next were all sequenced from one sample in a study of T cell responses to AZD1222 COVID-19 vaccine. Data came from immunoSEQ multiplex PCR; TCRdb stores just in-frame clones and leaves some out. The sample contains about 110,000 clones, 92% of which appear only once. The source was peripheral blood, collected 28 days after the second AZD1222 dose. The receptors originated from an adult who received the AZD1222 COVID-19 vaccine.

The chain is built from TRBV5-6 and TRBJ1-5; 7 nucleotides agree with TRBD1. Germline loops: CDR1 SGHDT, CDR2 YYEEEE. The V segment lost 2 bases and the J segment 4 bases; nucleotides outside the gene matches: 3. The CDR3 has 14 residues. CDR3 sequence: CASSLEGANQPQHF. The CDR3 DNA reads TGTGCCAGCAGCTTAGAGGGGGCAAATCAGCCCCAGCATTTT.

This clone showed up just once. CDR3 region: CASSLDGGDGYTF. CDR3 DNA: TGTGCCAGCTCACTTGACGGGGGAGATGGCTACACCTTC. The V gene is TRBV18, the J gene TRBJ1-2; a weak D match, TRBD1 (5 bases). The CDR3 is 13 residues long. Germline CDR1 reads KGHSH; CDR2 reads LQKENI. The V gene lost 4 bases and the J gene lost 6 bases, with 12 bases spanning the gap.

CDR3 protein: CASSIDAGTNYNEQFF. Here the CDR3 DNA reads TGTGCCAGTAGTATAGACGCCGGGACGAACTACAATGAGCAGTTCTTC. This chain links TRBV19 with TRBJ2-1; either TRBD1 or TRBD2 may fit D (5 bases each). Trimming took 0 bases from V and 3 from J, leaving 12 bases between them. CDR1 is LNHDA and CDR2 is SQIVND in the germline V gene (reference sequence). This CDR3 spans 16 amino acids.

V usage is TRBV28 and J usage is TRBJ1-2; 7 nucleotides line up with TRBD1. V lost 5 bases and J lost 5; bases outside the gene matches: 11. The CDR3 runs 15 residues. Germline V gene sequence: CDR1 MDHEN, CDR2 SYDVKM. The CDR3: CASSPGQDARYGYTF. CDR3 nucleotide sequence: TGTGCCAGCAGTCCTGGACAGGACGCGCGGTATGGCTACACCTTC.

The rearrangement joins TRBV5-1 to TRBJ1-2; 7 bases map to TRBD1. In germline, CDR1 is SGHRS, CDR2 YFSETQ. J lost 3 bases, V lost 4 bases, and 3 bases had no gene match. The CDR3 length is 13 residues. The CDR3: CASSATGDYGYTF. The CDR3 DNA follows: TGCGCCAGCAGCGCCACAGGGGACTATGGCTACACCTTC.

The CDR3 sequence is CASSSGYTF. Written as DNA, the CDR3 is TGTGCCAGCAGCAGTGGCTACACCTTC. V and J are TRBV5-6 and TRBJ1-2; D is ambiguous. The V end was cut by 4 bases, the J end by 7 bases, with 2 bases between. The CDR3 length is 9 residues. The V gene's germline CDR1 is SGHDT and CDR2 YYEEEE.

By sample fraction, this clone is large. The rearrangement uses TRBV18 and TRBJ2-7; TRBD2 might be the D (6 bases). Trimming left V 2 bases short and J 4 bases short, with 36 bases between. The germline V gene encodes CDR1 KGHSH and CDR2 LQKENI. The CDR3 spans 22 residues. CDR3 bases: TGTGCCAGCTCACCAGGATCCCCCCATCTGGACGGGCATTCAAAACGGGGGTACGAGCAGTACTTC. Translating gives CASSPGSPHLDGHSKRGYEQYF.

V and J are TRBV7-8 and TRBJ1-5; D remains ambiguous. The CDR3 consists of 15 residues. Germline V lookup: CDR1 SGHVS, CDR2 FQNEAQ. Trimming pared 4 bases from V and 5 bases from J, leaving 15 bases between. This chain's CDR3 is CASSWRRDRDQPQHF. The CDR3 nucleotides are TGTGCCAGCAGCTGGAGACGGGATCGCGATCAGCCCCAGCATTTT.

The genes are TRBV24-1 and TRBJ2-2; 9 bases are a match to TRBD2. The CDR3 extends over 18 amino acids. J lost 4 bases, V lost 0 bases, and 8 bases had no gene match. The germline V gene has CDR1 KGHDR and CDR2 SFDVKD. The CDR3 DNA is TGTGCCACCAGTGATTTGACGGCGGGAGGGCCGGGCACCGGGGAGCTGTTTTTT. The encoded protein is CATSDLTAGGPGTGELFF.

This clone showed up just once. The DNA for the CDR3 is TGTGCCAGCAGCCAAGGATCCAGCGGAGGAGATACGCAGTATTTT. Amino acid sequence: CASSQGSSGGDTQYF. The V call is TRBV4-2, the J call TRBJ2-3; D perhaps matches TRBD2 (5 bases). The CDR3 spans 15 residues. Germline assignment: CDR1 LGHNA and CDR2 YNFKEQ. V lost 1 base to trimming and J lost 5 bases, with 13 bases between them.

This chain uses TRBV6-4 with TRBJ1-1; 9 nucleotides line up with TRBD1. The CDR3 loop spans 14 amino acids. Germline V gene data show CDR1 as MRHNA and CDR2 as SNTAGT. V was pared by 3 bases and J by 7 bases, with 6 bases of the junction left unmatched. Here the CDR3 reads CASSETGGLGEAFF. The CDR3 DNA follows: TGTGCCAGCAGTGAAACAGGGGGCTTAGGTGAAGCTTTCTTT.

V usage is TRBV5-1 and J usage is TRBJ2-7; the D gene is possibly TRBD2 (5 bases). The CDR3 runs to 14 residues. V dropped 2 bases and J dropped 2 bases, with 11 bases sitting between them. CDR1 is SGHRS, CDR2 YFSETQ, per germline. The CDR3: CASSFIPGAYEQYF. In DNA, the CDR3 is TGCGCCAGCAGCTTTATACCCGGGGCCTACGAGCAGTACTTC.

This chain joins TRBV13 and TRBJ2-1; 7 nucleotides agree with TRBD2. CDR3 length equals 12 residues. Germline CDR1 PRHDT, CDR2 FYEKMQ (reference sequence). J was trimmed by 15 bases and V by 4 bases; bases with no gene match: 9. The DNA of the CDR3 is TGTGCCAGCAGCTCACAAGCGACTAGCACGTTCTTC. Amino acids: CASSSQATSTFF.

CDR3 sequence (DNA): TGTGCCAGTAGTCGCATTGGGGGTAGTTCAACTAATGAAAAACTGTTTTTT. This codes for CASSRIGGSSTNEKLFF. This chain joins TRBV19 and TRBJ1-4, with a tentative D call TRBD1 (5 bases). This CDR3 contains 17 residues. Germline V lookup: CDR1 LNHDA, CDR2 SQIVND (reference sequence). Trimming removed 5 bases at V and 0 bases at J, with 16 bases between.

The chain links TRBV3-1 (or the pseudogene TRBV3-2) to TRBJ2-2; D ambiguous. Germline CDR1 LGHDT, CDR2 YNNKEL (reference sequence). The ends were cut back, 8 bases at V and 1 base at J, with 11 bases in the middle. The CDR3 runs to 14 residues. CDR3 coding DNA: TGTGCCAGCGGCGGTGAGTGGAACACCGGGGAGCTGTTTTTT. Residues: CASGGEWNTGELFF.

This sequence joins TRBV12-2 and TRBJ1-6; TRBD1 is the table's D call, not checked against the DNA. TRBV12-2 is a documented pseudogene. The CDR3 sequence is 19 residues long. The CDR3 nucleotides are TGTGCAAGTCGCTTAGCTACCTTCCGGGGACAGGGGCGTAATTCACCCCTCCACTTT. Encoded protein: CASRLATFRGQGRNSPLHF.

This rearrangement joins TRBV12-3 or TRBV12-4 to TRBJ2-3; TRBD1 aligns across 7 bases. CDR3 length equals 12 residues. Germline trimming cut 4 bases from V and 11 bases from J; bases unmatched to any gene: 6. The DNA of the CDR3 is TGTGCCAGCAGTTCCTCGACAGGGCAGCAGTATTTT. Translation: CASSSSTGQQYF.

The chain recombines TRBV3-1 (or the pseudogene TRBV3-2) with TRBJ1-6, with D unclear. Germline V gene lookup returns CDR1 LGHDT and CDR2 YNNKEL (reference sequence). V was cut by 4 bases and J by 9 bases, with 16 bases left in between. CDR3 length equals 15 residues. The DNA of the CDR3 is TGTGCCAGCAGCCCGTCGTTTGGCCGGGGTTCACCCCTCCACTTT. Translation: CASSPSFGRGSPLHF.

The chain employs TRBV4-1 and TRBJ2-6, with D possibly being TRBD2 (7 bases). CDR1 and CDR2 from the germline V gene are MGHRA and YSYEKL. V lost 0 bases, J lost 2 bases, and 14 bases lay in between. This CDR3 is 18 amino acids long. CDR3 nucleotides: TGCGCCAGCAGCCAAGATCTGGGGGGGCGAGCTGGGGCCAACGTCCTGACTTTC. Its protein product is CASSQDLGGRAGANVLTF.

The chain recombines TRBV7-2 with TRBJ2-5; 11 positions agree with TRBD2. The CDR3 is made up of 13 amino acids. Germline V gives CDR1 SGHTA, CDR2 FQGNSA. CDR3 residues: CAAGTSGKETQYF. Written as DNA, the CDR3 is TGTGCAGCGGGGACTAGCGGAAAAGAGACCCAGTACTTC.

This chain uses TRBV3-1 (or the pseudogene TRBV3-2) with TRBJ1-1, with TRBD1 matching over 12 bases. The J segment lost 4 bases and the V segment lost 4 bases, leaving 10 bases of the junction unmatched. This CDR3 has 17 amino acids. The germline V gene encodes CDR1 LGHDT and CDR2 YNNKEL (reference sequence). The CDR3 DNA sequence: TGTGCCAGCAGCCCTGGGACAGGGGGCGCGGTAGGCACTGAAGCTTTCTTT. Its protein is CASSPGTGGAVGTEAFF.

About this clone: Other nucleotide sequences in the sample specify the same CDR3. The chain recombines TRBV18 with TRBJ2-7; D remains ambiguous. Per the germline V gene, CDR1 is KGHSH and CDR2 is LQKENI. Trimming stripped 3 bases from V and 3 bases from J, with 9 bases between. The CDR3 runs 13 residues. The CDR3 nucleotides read TGTGCCAGCTCACCGGGCGGATACTACGAGCAGTACTTC. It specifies CASSPGGYYEQYF. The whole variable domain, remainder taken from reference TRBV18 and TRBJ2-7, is NAGVMQNPRHLVRRRGQEARLRCSPMKGHSHVYWYRQLPEEGLKFMVYLQKENIIDESGMPKERFSAEFPKEGPSILRIQQVVRGDSAAYFCASSPGGYYEQYFGPGTRLTVT.

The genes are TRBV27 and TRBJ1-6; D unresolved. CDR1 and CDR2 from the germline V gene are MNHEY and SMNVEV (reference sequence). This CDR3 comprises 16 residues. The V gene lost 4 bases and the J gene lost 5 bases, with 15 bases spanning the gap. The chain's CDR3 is CASSWILAGNNSPLHF. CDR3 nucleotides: TGTGCCAGCAGTTGGATTTTGGCAGGAAATAATTCACCCCTCCACTTT.

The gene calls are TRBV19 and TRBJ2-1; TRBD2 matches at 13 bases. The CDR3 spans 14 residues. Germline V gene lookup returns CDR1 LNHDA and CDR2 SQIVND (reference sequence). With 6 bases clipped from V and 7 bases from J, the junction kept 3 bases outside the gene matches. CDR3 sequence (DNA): TGTGCCAGTAGGACTAGCGGGAGGTTTAATGAGCAGTTCTTC. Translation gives CASRTSGRFNEQFF.

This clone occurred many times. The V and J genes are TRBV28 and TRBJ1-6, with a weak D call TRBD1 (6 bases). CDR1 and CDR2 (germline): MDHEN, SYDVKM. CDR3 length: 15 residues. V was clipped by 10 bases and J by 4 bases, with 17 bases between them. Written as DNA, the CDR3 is TGTGCCACCACTTCGACAGGACGGTATAATTCACCCCTCCACTTT. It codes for CATTSTGRYNSPLHF.

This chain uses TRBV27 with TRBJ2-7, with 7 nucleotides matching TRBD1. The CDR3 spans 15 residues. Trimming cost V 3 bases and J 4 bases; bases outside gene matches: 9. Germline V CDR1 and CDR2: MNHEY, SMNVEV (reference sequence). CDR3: CASSFSDRELYEQYF. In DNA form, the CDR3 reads TGTGCCAGCAGTTTCTCAGACAGGGAATTATACGAGCAGTACTTC.

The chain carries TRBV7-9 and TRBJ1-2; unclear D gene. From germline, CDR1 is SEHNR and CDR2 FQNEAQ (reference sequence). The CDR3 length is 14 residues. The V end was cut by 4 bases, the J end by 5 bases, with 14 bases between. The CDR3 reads CASSSVDLGYGYTF. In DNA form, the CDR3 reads TGTGCCAGCAGCTCAGTAGACCTCGGATATGGCTACACCTTC.